This entry lists 22 T cell receptor beta chains sequenced from one sample in a study of blood T cell repertoires in COVID-19. The method was immunoSEQ multiplex PCR; TCRdb's version includes in-frame clones alone and lacks a portion of them. The data contain 200,000 to 250,000 clones, under 90% of them singletons. Input material: peripheral blood. The receptors were sampled from a woman older than 75 with active or convalescent COVID-19.

In its sample, this clone was seen once. The V gene is TRBV5-5, the J gene TRBJ2-3; 7 bases are a match to TRBD2. Germline V gene lookup returns CDR1 SGHKS and CDR2 YYEKEE (reference sequence). The CDR3 runs to 16 residues. Germline trimming cut 0 bases from V and 2 bases from J; bases unmatched to any gene: 6. The CDR3 protein is CASSLGVAGFTDTQYF. DNA of the CDR3: TGTGCCAGCAGCTTGGGGGTAGCGGGTTTCACAGATACGCAGTATTTT.

The chain links TRBV7-9 to TRBJ1-2, with 8 positions matching TRBD1. The trim removed 5 bases at V and 2 bases at J, leaving 16 bases unmatched. The CDR3 sequence is 18 residues long. Germline assignment: CDR1 SEHNR and CDR2 FQNEAQ (reference sequence). CDR3 loop: CASSPKETRQGRNYGYTF. The CDR3 DNA follows: TGTGCCAGCAGCCCCAAAGAAACCCGACAGGGGAGGAACTATGGCTACACCTTC.

The chain couples TRBV5-1 to TRBJ1-1, with D unclear. CDR3 length: 11 amino acids. V lost 5 bases and J lost 3, with 5 bases in between. Germline V lookup: CDR1 SGHRS, CDR2 YFSETQ. DNA for the CDR3: TGCGCCAGCAGATTAGACACTGAAGCTTTCTTT. This encodes CASRLDTEAFF.

For the CDR3, the DNA is TGTGCCAGCAGCCTTAGTGTTGGGGAGCTGTTTTTT. This translates into CASSLSVGELFF. This rearrangement joins TRBV7-9 to TRBJ2-2; D unclear. CDR1 is SEHNR, CDR2 FQNEAQ, per germline (reference sequence). The V end was cut by 5 bases, the J end by 8 bases, with 9 bases between. This CDR3 contains 12 residues.

The chain is built from TRBV5-4 and TRBJ1-5, with 7 positions matching TRBD1. The CDR3 is 13 residues long. The ends lost 3 bases at V and 4 bases at J; junction bases unmatched: 1. Looked up from germline, CDR1 is SGHNT and CDR2 is YYREEE (reference sequence). This CDR3 reads CASSWGQNQPQHF. The CDR3 DNA sequence: TGTGCCAGCAGCTGGGGACAGAATCAGCCCCAGCATTTT.

The genes are TRBV9 and TRBJ1-3, with TRBD1 matching over 7 bases. Germline loops: CDR1 SGDLS, CDR2 YYNGEE. The CDR3 runs to 14 residues. Unmatched junction bases numbered 3, after V lost 3 bases and J lost 3 bases. This CDR3 is CASSEQGGGNTIYF. In DNA, the CDR3 is TGTGCCAGCAGCGAGCAGGGGGGTGGAAACACCATATATTTT. The full variable domain, rest sourced from reference TRBV9 and TRBJ1-3, is DSGVTQTPKHLITATGQRVTLRCSPRSGDLSVYWYQQSLDQGLQFLIQYYNGEERAKGNILERFSAQQFPDLHSELNLSSLELGDSALYFCASSEQGGGNTIYFGEGSWLTVV.

The gene calls are TRBV28 and TRBJ2-7, with TRBD1 as a possible D gene (5 bases). The CDR3 spans 15 residues. Germline CDR1 is MDHEN and CDR2 is SYDVKM. Trimming left V 2 bases short and J 0 bases short, with 11 bases between. The CDR3 region is CASSLPKGLSYEQYF. CDR3 bases: TGTGCCAGCAGTTTACCGAAGGGGCTCTCCTACGAGCAGTACTTC.

Comment on this clone: The junction differs from germline at one of its ends, possibly a read error. V and J are TRBV7-7 and TRBJ2-1, with a weak D call TRBD1 (6 bases). CDR1 is SSHAT and CDR2 is FNYEAQ in the germline V gene (reference sequence). This CDR3 contains 16 residues. In nucleotides, the CDR3 is TGTGCTAGCAGCACAGGGTTAGACAGAGCCTACAATGAGCAGTTCTTC. Encoded protein: CASSTGLDRAYNEQFF.

The genes are TRBV6-1 and TRBJ2-5, with TRBD1 matching over 10 bases. V lost 1 base, J lost 1 base, and 6 bases stayed unmatched. The germline V gene has CDR1 MNHNS and CDR2 SASEGT. There are 17 residues in the CDR3. CDR3 residues: CASSEVGTGAPQETQYF. The DNA for the CDR3 is TGTGCCAGCAGTGAAGTGGGGACAGGGGCTCCCCAAGAGACCCAGTACTTC.

The J gene is TRBJ1-6, the V gene TRBV9; TRBD1 aligns across 9 bases. The V gene end was trimmed by 0 bases and the J gene end by 5 bases; junction bases not matched to a gene: 6. CDR3 length: 17 amino acids. Germline V gives CDR1 SGDLS, CDR2 YYNGEE. The CDR3 loop reads CASSVGGWDRDNSPLHF. The CDR3 DNA is TGTGCCAGCAGCGTAGGGGGCTGGGACAGGGATAATTCACCCCTCCACTTT.

The rearrangement uses TRBV11-3 and TRBJ1-2; tentatively, D is TRBD1 (6 bases). The CDR3 consists of 15 residues. V lost 1 base and J lost 2, with 11 bases in between. Germline V gene lookup returns CDR1 SGHNT and CDR2 YENEEA. CDR3: CASSLGQVLNYGYTF. The CDR3 DNA sequence: TGTGCCAGCAGCTTAGGACAGGTTCTCAACTATGGCTACACCTTC.

CDR3 in amino acids: CASSSISRGAYEQYF. The DNA of the CDR3 is TGTGCCAGCAGTTCTATTAGCCGGGGAGCCTACGAGCAGTACTTC. This chain links TRBV5-6 with TRBJ2-7; possible D gene TRBD2, 5 bases. This CDR3 spans 15 amino acids. Trimming left V 5 bases short and J 2 bases short, with 17 bases between. Germline V gene data show CDR1 as SGHDT and CDR2 as YYEEEE. The full variable domain, in which reference TRBV5-6 and TRBJ2-7 provide the parts outside the CDR3, is DAGVTQSPTHLIKTRGQQVTLRCSPKSGHDTVSWYQQALGQGPQFIFQYYEEEERQRGNFPDRFSGHQFPNYSSELNVNALLLGDSALYLCASSSISRGAYEQYFGPGTRLTVT.

The genes are TRBV24-1 and TRBJ1-5; possibly TRBD1 for D (5 bases). The germline CDR1 and CDR2 sequences are KGHDR and SFDVKD. CDR3 length: 18 amino acids. Between the trimmed V and J ends, which lost 3 bases and 0 bases, there was a span of 17 bases. The chain's CDR3 is CATSDGSQASYSNQPQHF. The CDR3 coding sequence is TGTGCCACCAGTGATGGGTCACAGGCGAGTTATAGCAATCAGCCCCAGCATTTT.

Points on this clone: Other nucleotide sequences in the sample specify the same CDR3. The V gene is TRBV19, the J gene TRBJ1-6; 8 bases match TRBD1. CDR1 LNHDA and CDR2 SQIVND come from the germline V gene (reference sequence). The CDR3 loop spans 13 amino acids. The V gene end was trimmed by 9 bases and the J gene end by 4 bases; junction bases not matched to a gene: 2. For the CDR3, the DNA is TGTGCCAGCAGGGGGCTTTATAATTCACCCCTCCACTTT. Residues: CASRGLYNSPLHF.

V is TRBV10-2 and J is TRBJ1-2, with D possibly matching TRBD1 (5 bases). V was trimmed by 3 bases and J by 2 bases, leaving 13 bases between them. Germline V gene sequence: CDR1 WSHSY, CDR2 SAAADI. CDR3 length: 15 residues. The CDR3 region has the DNA TGCGCCAGCAGTGATGGGTCAGCAGGGAACTATGGCTACACCTTC. Residues: CASSDGSAGNYGYTF.

This clone was recorded once. The chain carries TRBV6-6 and TRBJ2-7; 8 nucleotides line up with TRBD1. J lost 1 base, V lost 1 base, and 6 bases had no gene match. Germline lookup yields CDR1 MNHNY and CDR2 SVGAGI (reference sequence). The CDR3 length is 16 residues. DNA for the CDR3: TGTGCCAGCAGTTACTATGTGAGGACAGGGTCCTACGAGCAGTACTTC. It yields the protein CASSYYVRTGSYEQYF.

The chain couples TRBV27 to TRBJ2-3; 8 bases match TRBD1. Germline V gives CDR1 MNHEY, CDR2 SMNVEV (reference sequence). The CDR3 runs to 17 residues. V trimming: 0 bases; J trimming: 6 bases; junction bases outside the gene matches: 11. This chain's CDR3 is CASSLSGANRGVDTQYF. The CDR3 nucleotides are TGTGCCAGCAGTTTATCCGGGGCCAACAGGGGGGTGGATACGCAGTATTTT.

The V gene is TRBV19, the J gene TRBJ2-7; the match to TRBD2 covers 7 bases. CDR1 is LNHDA and CDR2 is SQIVND in the germline V gene (reference sequence). The CDR3 covers 14 residues. V lost 10 bases and J lost 7; bases outside the gene matches: 16. The CDR3 nucleotides are TGTGCCACCTCAGCCTTTGCGGGGGTAGGGGAGCAGTACTTC. Translation: CATSAFAGVGEQYF.

This clone was recorded a few times. The V call is TRBV5-4, the J call TRBJ1-6; 11 bases are a match to TRBD1. Germline V lookup: CDR1 SGHNT, CDR2 YYREEE (reference sequence). This CDR3 is 14 amino acids long. After removal of 4 bases from V and 8 bases from J, the junction contained 2 bases not matched to a gene. In DNA, the CDR3 is TGTGCCAGCAGCCGGGGACAGGGGGATTCACCCCTCCACTTT. It translates to CASSRGQGDSPLHF.

The V call is TRBV4-1, the J call TRBJ2-7; 15 bases are a match to TRBD2. The length of the CDR3 is 17 residues. In germline, CDR1 is MGHRA, CDR2 YSYEKL. The trim removed 5 bases at V and 0 bases at J, leaving 5 bases unmatched. CDR3 residues: CASSEGTSGRRSYEQYF. Here the CDR3 DNA reads TGCGCCAGCAGCGAGGGGACTAGCGGGAGGCGCTCCTACGAGCAGTACTTC.

V gene TRBV6-5 combines with J gene TRBJ1-1; D is perhaps TRBD1 (6 bases). Germline lookup yields CDR1 MNHEY and CDR2 SVGAGI. V was shortened by 6 bases and J by 6 bases, with 8 bases between the two germline ends. This CDR3 is 11 amino acids long. In nucleotides, the CDR3 is TGTGCCAGCAGCCCAGGGGCTGAAGCTTTCTTT. It codes for CASSPGAEAFF.

As DNA, the CDR3 is TGTGCCAGCTCGGGACTAGCGGGAGTAAAGGAAGAGACCCAGTACTTC. It codes for CASSGLAGVKEETQYF. The chain joins TRBV7-3 to TRBJ2-5; TRBD2 aligns across 14 bases. With V trimmed by 8 bases and J by 3 bases, 8 bases remained unmatched. The CDR3 length is 16 residues. CDR1 SGHTA and CDR2 FQGTGA come from the germline V gene.